These 27 T cell receptor beta chains were sequenced from one sample in a study of T cell responses to AZD1222 COVID-19 vaccine. The method was immunoSEQ multiplex PCR; TCRdb's version includes in-frame clones alone and lacks a portion of them. Counted here are 100,000 or so clones, 70% to 90% occurring once; the ten biggest clones make up about 3.9%. Sequencing used peripheral blood, obtained on day 0 of AZD1222 vaccination. Source of these receptors: an adult in good health.

This chain joins TRBV21-1 and TRBJ1-1; the table names TRBD1, a call not compared with the DNA. TRBV21-1 is given as a pseudogene. The CDR3 covers 13 residues. The CDR3: CASSKGQNTEAFF. In nucleotides, the CDR3 is TGTGCCAGCAGCAAAGGACAGAACACTGAAGCTTTCTTT.

The chain couples TRBV11-2 to TRBJ2-1, with 9 bases matching TRBD1. There are 15 residues in the CDR3. Germline loops: CDR1 SGHAT, CDR2 FQNNGV. V gave up 5 bases and J gave up 3 bases; unmatched junction bases: 5. CDR3 nucleotide sequence: TGTGCCAGCAGCCCTGGGACAGGGTACTACAATGAGCAGTTCTTC. This sequence encodes CASSPGTGYYNEQFF.

The chain uses TRBV11-2 and TRBJ2-5; D might be TRBD2 (6 bases). The CDR3 length is 13 residues. Trimming shortened V by 6 bases and J by 5 bases, and 13 bases separated the two germline ends. Germline-derived CDR1 and CDR2 are SGHAT and FQNNGV. The CDR3 is CASSPGSPETQYF. For the CDR3, the DNA is TGTGCCAGCAGTCCCGGGAGCCCGGAGACCCAGTACTTC. Full variable domain (rest looked up from reference TRBV11-2 and TRBJ2-5): EAGVAQSPRYKIIEKRQSVAFWCNPISGHATLYWYQQILGQGPKLLIQFQNNGVVDDSQLPKDRFSAERLKGVDSTLKIQPAKLEDSAVYLCASSPGSPETQYFGPGTRLLVL.

The genes are TRBV5-6 and TRBJ1-1, with no clear D. The CDR3 is made up of 11 amino acids. Looked up from germline, CDR1 is SGHDT and CDR2 is YYEEEE. The V end was cut by 1 base, the J end by 7 bases, with 5 bases between. The CDR3 nucleotides are TGTGCCAGCAGCTTGAAGGATGAAGCTTTCTTT. It translates to CASSLKDEAFF.

The table lists this clone with a count of one. The J gene is TRBJ2-7, the V gene TRBV10-2, with a possible D match to TRBD2 (6 bases). Germline CDR1 is WSHSY and CDR2 is SAAADI. Trimming pared 6 bases from V and 4 bases from J, leaving 19 bases between. CDR3 length: 15 residues. CDR3 in DNA: TGCGCCAGCAGGGGGAGGCTAGACGAGGAATACGAGCAGTACTTC. It encodes CASRGRLDEEYEQYF.

This clone was recorded once. V usage is TRBV5-5 and J usage is TRBJ1-1; a possible D gene is TRBD1 (6 bases). V shed 4 bases and J shed 0 bases, with 10 bases lying between them. The CDR3 sequence is 14 residues long. Per the germline V gene, CDR1 is SGHKS and CDR2 is YYEKEE (reference sequence). The CDR3 DNA reads TGTGCCAGCAGCCCGGGACATCTGAACACTGAAGCTTTCTTT. As protein: CASSPGHLNTEAFF.

A word on this clone: A single base separates this from a much larger clone, so it may be a read error. The chain's CDR3 is CSVETGADYGYTF. The DNA of the CDR3 is TGCAGCGTTGAGACAGGGGCGGACTATGGCTACACCTTC. V usage is TRBV29-1 and J usage is TRBJ1-2; 8 bases match TRBD1. The length of the CDR3 is 13 residues. V trimming: 3 bases; J trimming: 3 bases; junction bases outside the gene matches: 3. Germline loops: CDR1 SQVTM, CDR2 ANQGSEA.

This chain links TRBV15 with TRBJ1-3; D call uncertain. V was cut by 2 bases and J by 1 base, with 9 bases left in between. The CDR3 contains 15 residues. Germline V gene data show CDR1 as LNHNV and CDR2 as YYDKDF (reference sequence). The DNA for the CDR3 is TGTGCCACCAGCAGATCCCCGGTTTCTGGAAACACCATATATTTT. Its protein is CATSRSPVSGNTIYF. Combining the CDR3 with reference TRBV15 and TRBJ1-3 gives the whole variable domain DAMVIQNPRYQVTQFGKPVTLSCSQTLNHNVMYWYQQKSSQAPKLLFHYYDKDFNNEADTPDNFQSRRPNTSFCFLDIRSPGLGDTAMYLCATSRSPVSGNTIYFGEGSWLTVV.

This clone was found once. The same CDR3 is also encoded by other DNA sequences in this sample. This rearrangement joins TRBV7-6 to TRBJ1-5, with D unclear. CDR1 and CDR2 from the germline V gene are SGHVS and FNYEAQ. With 1 base removed from V and 5 bases from J, the gap between germline ends came to 6 bases. The CDR3 has 13 residues. The CDR3 bases are TGTGCCAGCAGCTTAGTGGAGGATCAGCCCCAGCATTTT. It codes for CASSLVEDQPQHF.

The chain links TRBV6-5 to TRBJ2-3, with unresolved D. Trimming left V 2 bases short and J 0 bases short, with 12 bases between. Per the germline V gene, CDR1 is MNHEY and CDR2 is SVGAGI. The CDR3 covers 16 residues. CDR3 protein: CASSYRGRSSTDTQYF. The CDR3 nucleotides are TGTGCCAGCAGTTACCGAGGCCGTTCTAGCACAGATACGCAGTATTTT.

This chain links TRBV11-3 with TRBJ2-2, with 9 bases identical to TRBD1. The CDR3 spans 19 residues. Looked up from germline, CDR1 is SGHNT and CDR2 is YENEEA. V trimming: 5 bases; J trimming: 1 base; junction bases outside the gene matches: 14. Here the CDR3 reads CASSPGTGSPGRNTGELFF. The CDR3 DNA is TGTGCCAGCAGCCCAGGGACAGGGTCTCCCGGGAGGAACACCGGGGAGCTGTTTTTT.

The genes are TRBV18 and TRBJ1-1, with 8 bases fitting TRBD1. The CDR3 loop spans 14 amino acids. Germline V gene data show CDR1 as KGHSH and CDR2 as LQKENI. The junction had 1 base not matched to a gene; V was cut back by 2 bases and J by 2 bases. Here the CDR3 reads CASSPGQGNTEAFF. The CDR3 DNA is TGTGCCAGCTCACCAGGACAGGGAAACACTGAAGCTTTCTTT.

The chain has TRBV6-2 or TRBV6-3 and TRBJ1-1; no clear D. This CDR3 region has 15 residues. Per germline, CDR1 MNHEY and CDR2 SVGEGT. The germline V and J ends were trimmed by 6 bases and 3 bases, with 17 bases remaining between them. CDR3 amino acids: CASSPLRVVDTEAFF. The DNA for the CDR3 is TGTGCCAGCAGCCCTCTTAGAGTTGTGGACACTGAAGCTTTCTTT.

The CDR3 region is CASSDDRANEKLFF. CDR3 DNA sequence: TGTGCCAGCAGTGACGACAGGGCTAATGAAAAACTGTTTTTT. J is TRBJ1-4 and V is TRBV2; 7 positions match TRBD1. V lost 3 bases and J lost 3; bases outside the gene matches: 1. This CDR3 is 14 amino acids long. Germline lookup yields CDR1 SNHLY and CDR2 FYNNEI.

V gene TRBV10-2 combines with J gene TRBJ1-2; D may be TRBD1 (6 bases). Germline CDR1 reads WSHSY; CDR2 reads SAAADI. This CDR3 contains 12 residues. Trimming stripped 11 bases from V and 3 bases from J, with 13 bases between. The CDR3: CAGSGAYYGYTF. CDR3 sequence (DNA): TGCGCCGGGTCGGGGGCTTACTATGGCTACACCTTC.

The J gene is TRBJ1-5, the V gene TRBV12-3 or TRBV12-4, with no clear D. The V end lost 6 bases, the J end lost 7 bases, and 13 bases lay between the germline ends. CDR3 length equals 13 residues. CDR3 sequence reads: CASSSRDGQPQHF. DNA for the CDR3: TGTGCCAGCAGCTCACGGGATGGCCAGCCCCAGCATTTT.

V gene TRBV5-4 combines with J gene TRBJ2-7; D possibly uses TRBD1 or TRBD2 (5 bases each). The V end lost 0 bases, the J end lost 7 bases, and 14 bases lay between the germline ends. Germline V gene sequence: CDR1 SGHNT, CDR2 YYREEE (reference sequence). The CDR3 has 14 amino acids. The CDR3 DNA is TGTGCCAGCAGCTTGGCCGGCCAGGGCGGGGAGCAGTACTTC. Encoded protein: CASSLAGQGGEQYF.

The chain carries TRBV5-4 and TRBJ1-2; 7 bases line up with TRBD1. V was clipped by 3 bases and J by 4 bases; unmatched bases: 3. Germline V gene data show CDR1 as SGHNT and CDR2 as YYREEE (reference sequence). The CDR3 is 13 amino acids. CDR3 in amino acids: CASSWTGPYGYTF. CDR3 nucleotide sequence: TGTGCCAGCAGCTGGACAGGCCCCTATGGCTACACCTTC.

V is TRBV7-9 and J is TRBJ1-2; 9 nucleotides agree with TRBD1. CDR3 length: 14 residues. The J segment lost 8 bases and the V segment lost 5 bases, leaving 9 bases of the junction unmatched. Germline CDR1 is SEHNR and CDR2 is FQNEAQ (reference sequence). The CDR3 coding sequence is TGTGCCAGCAGCCCGTTACAGGGGGCATGGGGCTACACCTTC. Its translation is CASSPLQGAWGYTF.

The chain couples TRBV6-6 to TRBJ1-5; D is unclear. CDR3 size: 15 residues. Germline CDR1 and CDR2: MNHNY and SVGAGI (reference sequence). Trimming shortened V by 8 bases and J by 0 bases, and 14 bases separated the two germline ends. As DNA, the CDR3 is TGTGCCAGCTCCGGTCCAGGTCATAGCAATCAGCCCCAGCATTTT. Translation gives CASSGPGHSNQPQHF.

The rearrangement uses TRBV6-4 and TRBJ2-1; possibly TRBD1 for D (6 bases). V was clipped by 5 bases and J by 8 bases, with 13 bases between them. The CDR3 has 13 amino acids. Germline V gene sequence: CDR1 MRHNA, CDR2 SNTAGT. The CDR3 bases are TGTGCCAGCAGTCGGGACAACGGGGATGAGCAGTTCTTC. Translation gives CASSRDNGDEQFF.

V and J are TRBV7-2 and TRBJ2-1, with D possibly being TRBD2 (5 bases). CDR1 and CDR2 from the germline V gene are SGHTA and FQGNSA. The V gene lost 0 bases and the J gene lost 3 bases, with 9 bases spanning the gap. The CDR3 spans 15 residues. The CDR3 protein is CASSLATKFYNEQFF. The CDR3 bases are TGTGCCAGCAGCTTAGCGACTAAGTTCTACAATGAGCAGTTCTTC.

The chain joins TRBV2 to TRBJ2-5, with 9 bases that match TRBD2. Germline CDR1 is SNHLY and CDR2 is FYNNEI. This CDR3 spans 14 amino acids. The J segment lost 6 bases and the V segment lost 5 bases, leaving 7 bases of the junction unmatched. The CDR3 nucleotides read TGTGCCAGCAGTCCTGCGGGGGGGGCACAGACCCAGTACTTC. It translates to CASSPAGGAQTQYF.

This chain connects TRBV4-2 to TRBJ1-4; the D is unclear. Germline values: CDR1 LGHNA, CDR2 YNFKEQ. The ends were cut back, 3 bases at V and 7 bases at J, with 9 bases in the middle. The CDR3 has 13 amino acids. The DNA of the CDR3 is TGTGCCAGCAGCCAGGTTGCTAGTGAAAAACTGTTTTTT. Protein: CASSQVASEKLFF.

The rearrangement joins TRBV3-1 (or the pseudogene TRBV3-2) to TRBJ1-3; tentatively, D is TRBD1 (6 bases). Trimming removed 6 bases at V and 9 bases at J, with 18 bases between. Per germline, CDR1 LGHDT and CDR2 YNNKEL (reference sequence). CDR3 length: 14 amino acids. CDR3 residues: CASSQTGEGGTIYF. CDR3 in DNA: TGTGCCAGCAGTCAGACAGGAGAGGGAGGCACCATATATTTT.

The chain carries TRBV10-1 and TRBJ2-1; D not certain. The ends were cut back, 4 bases at V and 9 bases at J, with 13 bases in the middle. The CDR3 is 13 residues long. CDR1 is WNHNN and CDR2 is SYGVQD in the germline V gene (reference sequence). The DNA for the CDR3 is TGCGCCAGCAGTGTTCGTTTAGCCTCTGAGCAGTTCTTC. This translates into CASSVRLASEQFF.

V and J are TRBV6-6 and TRBJ2-5; 11 bases map to TRBD2. V dropped 6 bases and J dropped 2; count of bases not matched to a gene: 5. From germline, CDR1 is MNHNY and CDR2 SVGAGI (reference sequence). The CDR3 is 15 amino acids. The CDR3 loop reads CASSLAGGNQETQYF. In nucleotides, the CDR3 is TGTGCCAGCAGCCTAGCGGGGGGCAATCAAGAGACCCAGTACTTC.